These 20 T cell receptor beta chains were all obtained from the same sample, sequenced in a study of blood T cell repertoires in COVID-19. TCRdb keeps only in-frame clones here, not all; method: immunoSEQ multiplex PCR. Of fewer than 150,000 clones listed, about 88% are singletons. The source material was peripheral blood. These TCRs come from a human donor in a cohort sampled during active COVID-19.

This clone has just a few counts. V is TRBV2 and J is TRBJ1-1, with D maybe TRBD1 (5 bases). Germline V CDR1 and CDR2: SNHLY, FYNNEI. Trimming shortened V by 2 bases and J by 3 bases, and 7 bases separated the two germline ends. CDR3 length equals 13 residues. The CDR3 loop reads CASSEQGYTEAFF. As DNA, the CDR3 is TGTGCCAGCAGTGAACAGGGATACACTGAAGCTTTCTTT.

The CDR3, as DNA: TGTGCCAGCAGCCCGGGACTAGCGGGAATCGATGAGCAGTTCTTC. The encoded protein is CASSPGLAGIDEQFF. The chain couples TRBV14 to TRBJ2-1, with TRBD2 identical over 13 bases. Germline CDR1 reads SGHDN; CDR2 reads FVKESK. The CDR3 consists of 15 residues. V was pared by 4 bases and J by 8 bases, with 5 bases of the junction left unmatched. Looking up the rest from reference TRBV14 and TRBJ2-1 gives the full variable domain: EAGVTQFPSHSVIEKGQTVTLRCDPISGHDNLYWYRRVMGKEIKFLLHFVKESKQDESGMPNNRFLAERTGGTYSTLKVQPAELEDSGVYFCASSPGLAGIDEQFFGPGTRLTVL.

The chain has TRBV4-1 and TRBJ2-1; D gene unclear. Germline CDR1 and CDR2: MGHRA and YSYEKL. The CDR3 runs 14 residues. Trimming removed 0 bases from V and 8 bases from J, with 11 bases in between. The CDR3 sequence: CASSQDVSPDEQFF. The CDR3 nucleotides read TGCGCCAGCAGCCAAGACGTCTCCCCCGATGAGCAGTTCTTC.

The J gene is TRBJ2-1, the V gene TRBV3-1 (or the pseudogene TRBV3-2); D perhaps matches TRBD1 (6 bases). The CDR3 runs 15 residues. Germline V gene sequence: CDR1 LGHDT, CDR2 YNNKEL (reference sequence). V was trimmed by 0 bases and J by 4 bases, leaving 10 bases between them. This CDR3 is CASSQEAGVYNEQFF. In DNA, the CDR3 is TGTGCCAGCAGCCAAGAGGCAGGGGTATACAATGAGCAGTTCTTC.

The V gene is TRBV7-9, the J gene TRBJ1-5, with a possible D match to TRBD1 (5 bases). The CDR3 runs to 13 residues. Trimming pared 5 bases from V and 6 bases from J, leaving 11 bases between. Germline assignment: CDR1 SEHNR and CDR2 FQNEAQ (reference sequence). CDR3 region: CASSPSGGQPQHF. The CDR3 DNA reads TGTGCCAGCAGCCCGTCGGGGGGTCAGCCCCAGCATTTT.

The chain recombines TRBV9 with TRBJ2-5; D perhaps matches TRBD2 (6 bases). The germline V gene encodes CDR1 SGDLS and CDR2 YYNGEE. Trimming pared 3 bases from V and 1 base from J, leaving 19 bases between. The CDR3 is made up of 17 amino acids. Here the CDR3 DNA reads TGTGCCAGCAGCGGGGGACCAAGCCGGGGGACCCAAGAGACCCAGTACTTC. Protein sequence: CASSGGPSRGTQETQYF.

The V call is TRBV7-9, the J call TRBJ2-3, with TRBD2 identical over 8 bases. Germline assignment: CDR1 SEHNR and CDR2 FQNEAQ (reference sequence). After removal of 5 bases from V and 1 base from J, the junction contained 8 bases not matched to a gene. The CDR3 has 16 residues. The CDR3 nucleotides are TGTGCCAGCAGCATACCTTTAGCGGGACGCACAGATACGCAGTATTTT. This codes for CASSIPLAGRTDTQYF.

Here the CDR3 reads CASSLLGTGGTDTQYF. In DNA, the CDR3 is TGCGCCAGCAGCTTGTTAGGGACAGGGGGCACAGATACGCAGTATTTT. The rearrangement uses TRBV5-1 and TRBJ2-3, with 10 bases fitting TRBD1. The V gene end was trimmed by 1 base and the J gene end by 1 base; junction bases not matched to a gene: 3. CDR3 length: 16 amino acids. Germline CDR1 reads SGHRS; CDR2 reads YFSETQ.

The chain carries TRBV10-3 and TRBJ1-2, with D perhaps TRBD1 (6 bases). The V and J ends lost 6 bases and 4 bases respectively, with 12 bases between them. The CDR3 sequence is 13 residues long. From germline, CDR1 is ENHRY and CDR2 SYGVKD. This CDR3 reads CAISGQPSYGYTF. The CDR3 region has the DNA TGTGCCATCAGCGGACAGCCATCCTATGGCTACACCTTC.

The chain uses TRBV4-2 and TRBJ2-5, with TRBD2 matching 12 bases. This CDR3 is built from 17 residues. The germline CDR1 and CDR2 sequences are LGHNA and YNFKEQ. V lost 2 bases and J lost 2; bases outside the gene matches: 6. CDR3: CASSQSSSGGGQETQYF. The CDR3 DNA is TGTGCCAGCAGCCAATCCTCTAGCGGGGGGGGGCAAGAGACCCAGTACTTC.

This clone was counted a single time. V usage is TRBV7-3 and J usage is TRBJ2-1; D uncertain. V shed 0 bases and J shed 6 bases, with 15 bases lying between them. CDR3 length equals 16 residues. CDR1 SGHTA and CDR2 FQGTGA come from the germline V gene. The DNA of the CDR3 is TGTGCCAGCAGCTTAACCGGGTCCTCGACCCGCAATGAGCAGTTCTTC. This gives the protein CASSLTGSSTRNEQFF.

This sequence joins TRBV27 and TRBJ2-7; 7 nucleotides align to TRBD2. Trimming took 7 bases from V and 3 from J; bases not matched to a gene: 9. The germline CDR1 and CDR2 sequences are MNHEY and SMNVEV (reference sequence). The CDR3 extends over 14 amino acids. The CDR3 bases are TGTGCCAGCAAAGAAGCGGGACCTCGCTACGAGCAGTACTTC. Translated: CASKEAGPRYEQYF.

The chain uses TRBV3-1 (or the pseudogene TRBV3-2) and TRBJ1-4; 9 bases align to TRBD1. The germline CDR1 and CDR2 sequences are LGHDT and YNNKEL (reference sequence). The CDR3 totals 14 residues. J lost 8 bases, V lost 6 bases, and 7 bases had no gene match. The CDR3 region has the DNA TGTGCCAGCAGTCGACAGGGGGGGGAGGAAAAACTGTTTTTT. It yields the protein CASSRQGGEEKLFF.

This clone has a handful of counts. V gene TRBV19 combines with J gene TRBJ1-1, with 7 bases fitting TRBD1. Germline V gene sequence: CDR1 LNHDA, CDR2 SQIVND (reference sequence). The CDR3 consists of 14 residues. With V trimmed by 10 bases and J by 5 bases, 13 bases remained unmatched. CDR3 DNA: TGTGCCACTTCATACAGGGGATTGCGGACTGAAGCTTTCTTT. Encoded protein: CATSYRGLRTEAFF.

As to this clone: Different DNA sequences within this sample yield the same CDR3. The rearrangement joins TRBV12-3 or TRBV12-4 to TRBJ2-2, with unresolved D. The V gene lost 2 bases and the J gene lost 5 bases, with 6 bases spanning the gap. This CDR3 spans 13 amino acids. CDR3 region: CASSLRGTGELFF. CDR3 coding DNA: TGTGCCAGCAGTTTAAGAGGTACCGGGGAGCTGTTTTTT.

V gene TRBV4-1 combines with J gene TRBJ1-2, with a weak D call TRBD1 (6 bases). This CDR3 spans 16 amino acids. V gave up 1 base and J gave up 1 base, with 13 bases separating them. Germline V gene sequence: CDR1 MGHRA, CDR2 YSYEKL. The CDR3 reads CASSQGETGFNYGYTF. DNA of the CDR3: TGCGCCAGCAGCCAAGGTGAGACAGGCTTTAACTATGGCTACACCTTC.

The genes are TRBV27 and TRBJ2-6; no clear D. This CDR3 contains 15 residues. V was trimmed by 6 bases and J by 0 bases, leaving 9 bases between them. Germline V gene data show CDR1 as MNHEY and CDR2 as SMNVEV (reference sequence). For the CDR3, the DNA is TGTGCCAGCAGGGCCTTCCTCTCTGGGGCCAACGTCCTGACTTTC. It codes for CASRAFLSGANVLTF.

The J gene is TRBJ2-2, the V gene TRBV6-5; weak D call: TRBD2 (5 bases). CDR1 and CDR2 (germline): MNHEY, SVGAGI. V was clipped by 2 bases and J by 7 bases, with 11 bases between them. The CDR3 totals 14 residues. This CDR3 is CASSYTGIDGELFF. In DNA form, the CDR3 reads TGTGCCAGCAGTTACACGGGGATCGACGGGGAGCTGTTTTTT.

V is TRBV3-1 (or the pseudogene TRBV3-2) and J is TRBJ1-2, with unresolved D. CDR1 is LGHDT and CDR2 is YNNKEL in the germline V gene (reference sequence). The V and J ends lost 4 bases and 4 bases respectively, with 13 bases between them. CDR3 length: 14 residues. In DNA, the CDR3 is TGTGCCAGCAGCCCGTGGATCGAGGGCTATGGCTACACCTTC. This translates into CASSPWIEGYGYTF.

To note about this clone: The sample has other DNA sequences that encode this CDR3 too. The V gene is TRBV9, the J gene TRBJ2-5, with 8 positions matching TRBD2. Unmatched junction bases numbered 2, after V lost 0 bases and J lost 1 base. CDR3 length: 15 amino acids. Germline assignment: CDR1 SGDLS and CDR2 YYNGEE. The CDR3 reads CASSVAGGPQETQYF. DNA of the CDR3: TGTGCCAGCAGCGTAGCGGGGGGGCCCCAAGAGACCCAGTACTTC.